Here is one T cell receptor beta chain with its context. Its specificity is not known. PCR was performed a second time for roughly 7 to 11 cycles using a sample-barcoded 5' primer and a J-beta primer mix. TCRdb fed the 5' RACE reads into MiXCR, producing one record per CDR3 protein. The sample lists about 830,000 distinct CDR3 sequences, around two thirds occurring once. The record originates from a study of blood T cells in healthy people across ages. Study-level points and caveats: Per-million-T-cell TCR beta diversity fell roughly linearly with age. It was held that diversity estimates obtained from one million T cells represented underestimates.

Ten milliliters of peripheral blood were drawn from each donor. The germline V and J ends were trimmed by 5 bases and 3 bases, with 14 bases remaining between them. Germline CDR1 and CDR2: MNHEY and SVGEGT. This CDR3 region has 15 residues. The rearrangement uses TRBV6-2 or TRBV6-3 and TRBJ1-5, with D perhaps TRBD1 (6 bases). The clonotype comes from a man between 25 and 39 years old in good health. What was sequenced was blood. The CDR3 protein is CASSHGQFLNQPQHF. CDR3 in DNA: TGTGCCAGCAGTCACGGACAGTTTCTCAATCAGCCCCAGCATTTT.